This TCR beta chain is drawn from a study of blood T cell repertoires in COVID-19. Across the whole study: From T cells, B-cell-depleted T cells, or PBMCs came the material, which was cDNA or gDNA.

Generated by immunoSEQ multiplex PCR, the TCRdb table keeps only in-frame clones and is missing some. In the table there are about 200,000 clones, 65% to 90% of which are singletons. The V segment lost 11 bases and the J segment 0 bases; nucleotides outside the gene matches: 6. The CDR3 is 13 amino acids. Germline assignment: CDR1 WSHSY and CDR2 SAAADI. Cohort placement rested on clinical history that participants reported themselves. Cohort 3 recovery required two negative PCRs, clearance, or symptom resolution. This chain links TRBV10-2 with TRBJ2-5; 7 bases are a match to TRBD2. This clonotype was sampled from a man aged 35 to 55 who had recovered from COVID-19. The source material was PBMCs or T cells enriched from blood (not recorded which). CDR3 sequence: CAAAGRHQETQYF. CDR3 coding DNA: TGCGCCGCAGCGGGGAGGCACCAAGAGACCCAGTACTTC.